Listed below are T cell receptor beta chains from one sample, sequenced in a study of graft-versus-host responses after intestinal transplantation. The assay was immunoSEQ multiplex PCR, and TCRdb's table has in-frame clones only and misses some. Of 6,600 or so clones in the sample, approximately 25% were seen once. The sequenced sample was alloreactive CD8+ T cells from a mixed lymphocyte reaction culture, obtained before transplantation. The receptors stem from a human patient who was an organ donor for intestinal transplantation. The CDR3 runs from the conserved cysteine through the conserved F or W. The order of the fields is clone size, J gene, CDR3 length, V gene, D gene, CDR3 DNA, CDR3 protein. The D gene is left open where the match is weak. Not all rows give a size; the values are once, few, many and, for expanded clones, a class.

clone size: -
J gene: TRBJ2-1
CDR3 length: 15
V gene: TRBV11-3
D gene: TRBD2
CDR3 DNA: TGTGCCAGCAGCCAACCGGGAGGGCCCTACAATGAGCAGTTCTTC
CDR3 protein: CASSQPGGPYNEQFF

clone size: -
J gene: TRBJ2-7
CDR3 length: 16
V gene: TRBV5-4
D gene: TRBD2
CDR3 DNA: TGTGCCAGCAGCCAAGATGGTCTAGCGGGGAACTACGAGCAGTACTTC
CDR3 protein: CASSQDGLAGNYEQYF

clone size: -
J gene: TRBJ2-1
CDR3 length: 16
V gene: TRBV7-6
D gene: TRBD2
CDR3 DNA: TGTGCCAGCAGCTTAGGTAGCGGGAGGGCCTACAATGAGCAGTTCTTC
CDR3 protein: CASSLGSGRAYNEQFF

clone size: few
J gene: TRBJ1-1
CDR3 length: 19
V gene: TRBV27
D gene: TRBD1
CDR3 DNA: TGTGCCAGCAGTCCCCCCCCGGGACAGGGGAAGAAGTGGTTCACTGAAGCTTTCTTT
CDR3 protein: CASSPPPGQGKKWFTEAFF

clone size: few
J gene: TRBJ2-7
CDR3 length: 13
V gene: TRBV4-2
D gene: TRBD1
CDR3 DNA: TGTGCCAGCAGCTTGGGGACAGGATACGAGCAGTACTTC
CDR3 protein: CASSLGTGYEQYF

clone size: few
J gene: TRBJ1-2
CDR3 length: 14
V gene: TRBV9
D gene: -
CDR3 DNA: TGTGCCAGCAGCGTAGGGGGCCAGTTGTATGGCTACACCTTC
CDR3 protein: CASSVGGQLYGYTF

clone size: -
J gene: TRBJ2-5
CDR3 length: 15
V gene: TRBV6-8
D gene: TRBD2
CDR3 DNA: TGTGCCAGCAGCAAGACTAGCGGGGTTCAAGAGACCCAGTACTTC
CDR3 protein: CASSKTSGVQETQYF

clone size: few
J gene: TRBJ1-5
CDR3 length: 15
V gene: TRBV6-6
D gene: -
CDR3 DNA: TGTGCCAGCAGTTACTCGGTCGGGGCGAATCAGCCCCAGCATTTT
CDR3 protein: CASSYSVGANQPQHF

clone size: -
J gene: TRBJ1-1
CDR3 length: 14
V gene: TRBV11-2
D gene: -
CDR3 DNA: TGTGCCAGCAGCTCCCCGTGGGGAGGCACTGAAGCTTTCTTT
CDR3 protein: CASSSPWGGTEAFF

clone size: -
J gene: TRBJ2-7
CDR3 length: 15
V gene: TRBV4-1
D gene: TRBD2
CDR3 DNA: TGTGCCAGCAGCTTAGTGGGGACTACCGCCTACGAGCAGTACTTC
CDR3 protein: CASSLVGTTAYEQYF

clone size: once
J gene: TRBJ2-3
CDR3 length: 15
V gene: TRBV9
D gene: TRBD2
CDR3 DNA: TGTGCCAGCAGCATTCTAGCGGGAGTGATAGATACGCAGTATTTT
CDR3 protein: CASSILAGVIDTQYF

clone size: few
J gene: TRBJ2-7
CDR3 length: 13
V gene: TRBV7-9
D gene: TRBD1
CDR3 DNA: TGTGCCAGCAGCGTGACAGGGGACTACGAGCAGTACTTC
CDR3 protein: CASSVTGDYEQYF

clone size: medium-sized
J gene: TRBJ2-7
CDR3 length: 15
V gene: TRBV7-8
D gene: TRBD2
CDR3 DNA: TGTGCCAGCAGCTTAGTGGGGGGAGGGTCCTACGAGCAGTACTTC
CDR3 protein: CASSLVGGGSYEQYF

clone size: few
J gene: TRBJ2-5
CDR3 length: 13
V gene: TRBV29-1
D gene: -
CDR3 DNA: TGCAGCGTTGAAAAAACGGATAAAGAGACCCAGTACTTC
CDR3 protein: CSVEKTDKETQYF

clone size: few
J gene: TRBJ2-5
CDR3 length: 11
V gene: TRBV20-1
D gene: -
CDR3 DNA: TGCAGTGGTTGGATCCAAGAGACCCAGTACTTC
CDR3 protein: CSGWIQETQYF

clone size: few
J gene: TRBJ1-3
CDR3 length: 10
V gene: TRBV21-1
D gene: -
CDR3 DNA: TGTGCCAGCAGCAAAACGACTAATTATTTT
CDR3 protein: CASSKTTNYF

clone size: -
J gene: TRBJ2-5
CDR3 length: 16
V gene: TRBV6-5
D gene: TRBD2
CDR3 DNA: TGTGCCAGCAGTTACTCCACTAGCGGGAGAGTAGAGACCCAGTACTTC
CDR3 protein: CASSYSTSGRVETQYF

clone size: -
J gene: TRBJ2-1
CDR3 length: 15
V gene: TRBV30
D gene: TRBD1
CDR3 DNA: TGTGCCTGGAATCCCGGGACAGGGCCCTACAATGAGCAGTTCTTC
CDR3 protein: CAWNPGTGPYNEQFF

clone size: medium-sized
J gene: TRBJ2-5
CDR3 length: 15
V gene: TRBV6-1
D gene: TRBD2
CDR3 DNA: TGTGCCAGCAGTGAAGCAGGGTGGGGGGGAGAGACCCAGTACTTC
CDR3 protein: CASSEAGWGGETQYF

clone size: few
J gene: TRBJ2-3
CDR3 length: 14
V gene: TRBV6-5
D gene: -
CDR3 DNA: TGTGCCAGCACCCGCGGGCTAAGCACAGATACGCAGTATTTT
CDR3 protein: CASTRGLSTDTQYF

clone size: few
J gene: TRBJ2-4
CDR3 length: 16
V gene: TRBV4-3
D gene: -
CDR3 DNA: TGCGCCAGCAGCCAAGGAAGAGGCCCAGCCAAAAACATTCAGTACTTC
CDR3 protein: CASSQGRGPAKNIQYF

clone size: -
J gene: TRBJ1-3
CDR3 length: 17
V gene: TRBV7-9
D gene: -
CDR3 DNA: TGTGCCAGCAGCTTAGGAGTTTTCGTCCACTCTGGAAACACCATATATTTT
CDR3 protein: CASSLGVFVHSGNTIYF

clone size: -
J gene: TRBJ2-3
CDR3 length: 20
V gene: TRBV2
D gene: -
CDR3 DNA: TGTGCCAGCAGTGAAAAAGGGTTGGCGACCATTCCCTCACGGGCAGATACGCAGTATTTT
CDR3 protein: CASSEKGLATIPSRADTQYF

clone size: -
J gene: TRBJ2-7
CDR3 length: 11
V gene: TRBV7-8
D gene: -
CDR3 DNA: TGTGCCAGCAGCGACAACTACGAGCAGTACTTC
CDR3 protein: CASSDNYEQYF

clone size: large
J gene: TRBJ2-7
CDR3 length: 12
V gene: TRBV7-9
D gene: -
CDR3 DNA: TGTGCCAGCAGCTCCGGGGCCTACGAGCAGTACTTC
CDR3 protein: CASSSGAYEQYF

clone size: -
J gene: TRBJ1-2
CDR3 length: 15
V gene: TRBV6-7
D gene: -
CDR3 DNA: TGTGCCAGCAGTTACCCTATGGACAGCCTCGATGGCTACACCTTC
CDR3 protein: CASSYPMDSLDGYTF

clone size: few
J gene: TRBJ2-1
CDR3 length: 15
V gene: TRBV7-4
D gene: -
CDR3 DNA: TGTGCCAGCAGTCAGTACACCACCTCCTACAATGAGCAGTTCTTC
CDR3 protein: CASSQYTTSYNEQFF

clone size: few
J gene: TRBJ1-2
CDR3 length: 14
V gene: TRBV10-3
D gene: -
CDR3 DNA: TGTGCCAGCAGTTACTATGGGGGATCCTATGGCTACACCTTC
CDR3 protein: CASSYYGGSYGYTF

clone size: few
J gene: TRBJ2-1
CDR3 length: 15
V gene: TRBV4-1
D gene: TRBD2
CDR3 DNA: TGCGCCAGCAGCCGCACTAGCGGTCAATCCAATGAGCAGTTCTTC
CDR3 protein: CASSRTSGQSNEQFF

clone size: few
J gene: TRBJ2-7
CDR3 length: 14
V gene: TRBV7-3
D gene: -
CDR3 DNA: TGTGCCAGCAGCCGTCAAAGGACCGGCTACGAGCAGTACTTC
CDR3 protein: CASSRQRTGYEQYF

clone size: -
J gene: TRBJ2-7
CDR3 length: 16
V gene: TRBV23-1
D gene: TRBD1
CDR3 DNA: TGCGCCAGCAGTCACCCGGGACAGCTTCGATCCTACGAGCAGTACTTC
CDR3 protein: CASSHPGQLRSYEQYF

clone size: few
J gene: TRBJ2-7
CDR3 length: 15
V gene: TRBV4-1
D gene: TRBD2
CDR3 DNA: TGTGCCAGCAGCCAAGATATAGCGGGAGTGTACGAGCAGTACTTC
CDR3 protein: CASSQDIAGVYEQYF

clone size: once
J gene: TRBJ2-7
CDR3 length: 16
V gene: TRBV7-8
D gene: -
CDR3 DNA: TGTGCCAGCAGCTTAACCCCCGGGACTGCCATCTACGAGCAGTACTTC
CDR3 protein: CASSLTPGTAIYEQYF

clone size: -
J gene: TRBJ2-7
CDR3 length: 15
V gene: TRBV11-3
D gene: -
CDR3 DNA: TGTGCCAGCAGCTTAGCGCGAGGCGGACCCTACGAGCAGTACTTC
CDR3 protein: CASSLARGGPYEQYF

clone size: -
J gene: TRBJ2-2
CDR3 length: 15
V gene: TRBV4-3
D gene: TRBD2
CDR3 DNA: TGCGCCAGCAGCCATAGGGGAGGGGACACCGGGGAGCTGTTTTTT
CDR3 protein: CASSHRGGDTGELFF

clone size: -
J gene: TRBJ2-5
CDR3 length: 19
V gene: TRBV28
D gene: -
CDR3 DNA: TGTGCCAGCAGTTCAATATTCCCCATTAGTAGCGACTTCCAAGAGACCCAGTACTTC
CDR3 protein: CASSSIFPISSDFQETQYF

clone size: -
J gene: TRBJ2-3
CDR3 length: 15
V gene: TRBV4-2
D gene: TRBD2
CDR3 DNA: TGTGCCAGCAGCCCCACTAGCGGCTCCACAGATACGCAGTATTTT
CDR3 protein: CASSPTSGSTDTQYF

clone size: many
J gene: TRBJ2-1
CDR3 length: 15
V gene: TRBV6-9
D gene: TRBD2
CDR3 DNA: TGTGCCAGCAGTTTCGGGACTAGCGGGTACAATGAGCAGTTCTTC
CDR3 protein: CASSFGTSGYNEQFF

clone size: large
J gene: TRBJ1-5
CDR3 length: 13
V gene: TRBV28
D gene: TRBD1
CDR3 DNA: TGTGCCACCGAGACAGGGATCAATCAGCCCCAGCATTTT
CDR3 protein: CATETGINQPQHF

clone size: few
J gene: TRBJ2-3
CDR3 length: 18
V gene: TRBV11-3
D gene: TRBD2
CDR3 DNA: TGTGCCAGCAGCTTAATAGGGACTAGCGGGAGTATGGCAGATACGCAGTATTTT
CDR3 protein: CASSLIGTSGSMADTQYF

clone size: -
J gene: TRBJ2-1
CDR3 length: 13
V gene: TRBV6-6
D gene: -
CDR3 DNA: TGTGCCAGCAGCCCCACTAGCCGTAATGAGCAGTTCTTC
CDR3 protein: CASSPTSRNEQFF